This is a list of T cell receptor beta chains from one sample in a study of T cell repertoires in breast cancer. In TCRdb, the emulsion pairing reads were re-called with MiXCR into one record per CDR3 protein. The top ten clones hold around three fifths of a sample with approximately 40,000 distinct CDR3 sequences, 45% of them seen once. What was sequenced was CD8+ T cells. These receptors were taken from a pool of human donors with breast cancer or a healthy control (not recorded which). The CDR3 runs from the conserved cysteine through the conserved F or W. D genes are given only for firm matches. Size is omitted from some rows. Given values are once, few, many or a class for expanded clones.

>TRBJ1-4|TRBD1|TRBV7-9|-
CASSRGQAEKLFF
TGTGCCAGCAGCCGCGGACAGGCTGAAAAACTGTTTTTT
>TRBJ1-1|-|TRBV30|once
CAWVFNTEAFF
TGTGCCTGGGTTTTCAACACTGAAGCTTTCTTT
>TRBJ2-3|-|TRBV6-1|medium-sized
CASSEGLRALDGTDTQYF
TGTGCCAGCAGTGAGGGGCTCCGAGCCTTGGACGGCACAGATACGCAGTATTTT
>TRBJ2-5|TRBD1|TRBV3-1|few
CASSVRQGQETQYF
TGTGCCAGCAGCGTCCGACAGGGCCAAGAGACCCAGTACTTC
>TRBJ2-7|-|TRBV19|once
CASGEGRPYEQYF
TGTGCCAGTGGGGAAGGGAGGCCCTACGAGCAGTACTTC
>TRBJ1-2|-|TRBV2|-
CASSEDSYDGYTF
TGTGCCAGCAGTGAAGACAGCTATGATGGCTACACCTTC
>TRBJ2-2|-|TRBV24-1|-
CATSIPSGLKSTITGELFF
TGTGCCACCAGTATCCCGAGCGGGCTTAAGTCCACGATCACCGGGGAGCTGTTTTTT
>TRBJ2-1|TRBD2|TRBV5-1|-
CASSLVVSGRGEQFF
TGCGCCAGCAGCTTGGTGGTTAGCGGGAGAGGTGAGCAGTTCTTC
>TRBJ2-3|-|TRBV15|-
CATSRDRAHTQYF
TGTGCCACCAGCAGAGATAGGGCGCATACGCAGTATTTT
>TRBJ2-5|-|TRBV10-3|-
CAIRRTDQETRYF
TGTGCCATCAGGAGGACAGACCAAGAGACCCGGTACTTC
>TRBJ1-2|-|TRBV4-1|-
CASSQDGQGLGYTF
TGCGCCAGCAGCCAAGATGGGCAGGGGCTTGGCTACACCTTC
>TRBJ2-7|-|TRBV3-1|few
CASALLDRYEQYF
TGTGCCAGCGCTCTCCTGGACAGATACGAGCAGTACTTC
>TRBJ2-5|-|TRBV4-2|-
CASSQEGPGSIRETQYF
TGTGCCAGCAGCCAAGAGGGGCCGGGGAGCATTAGAGAGACCCAGTACTTC
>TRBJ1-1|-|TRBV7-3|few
CASSFDNTEAFF
TGTGCCAGCAGCTTTGATAACACTGAAGCTTTCTTT
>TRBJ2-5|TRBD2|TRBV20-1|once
CSARDIRLAGETQYF
TGCAGTGCTAGAGACATACGACTAGCAGGAGAGACCCAGTACTTC
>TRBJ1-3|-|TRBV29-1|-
CSVERDLGNTIYF
TGCAGCGTTGAGAGGGATCTTGGAAACACCATATATTTT
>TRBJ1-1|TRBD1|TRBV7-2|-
CASSYGTGIAEAFF
TGTGCCAGCAGCTACGGGACAGGGATCGCTGAAGCTTTCTTT
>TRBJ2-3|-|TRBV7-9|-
CASISMTGDTQYF
TGTGCCAGCATCTCTATGACCGGTGATACGCAGTATTTT
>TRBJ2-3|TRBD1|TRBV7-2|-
CAGSLGPDRADTQYF
TGTGCCGGCAGCTTAGGCCCGGACAGGGCAGATACGCAGTATTTT
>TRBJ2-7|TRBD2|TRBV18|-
CASSPTSGNYEQYF
TGTGCCAGCTCACCCACTAGCGGGAACTACGAGCAGTACTTC
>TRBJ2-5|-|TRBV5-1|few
CASSRGLRETQYF
TGCGCCAGCAGCAGGGGACTCCGAGAGACCCAGTACTTC
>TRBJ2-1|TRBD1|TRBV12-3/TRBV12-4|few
CASSLRDSKYNEQFF
TGTGCCAGCAGTTTAAGGGACAGCAAATACAATGAGCAGTTCTTC
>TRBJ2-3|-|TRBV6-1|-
CASREDPTDTQYF
TGTGCCAGCAGGGAGGATCCGACAGATACGCAGTATTTT